Listed below are T cell receptor beta chains from one sample, sequenced in a study of radiotherapy plus CTLA-4 blockade in lung cancer. Repertoires were generated with immunoSEQ multiplex PCR, while TCRdb's copy carries only in-frame clones and drops some. Found here are some 110,000 clones, 78% of them singletons; the top ten hold around 4.8%. The sample consisted of peripheral blood, taken from a patient treated with radiotherapy plus ipilimumab. The receptors were gathered from a human donor with non-small cell lung cancer who had a partial response to radiotherapy plus ipilimumab. The conserved cysteine and the conserved F or W are not part of the CDR3 here.

v_call cdr3_aa
TRBV7-8 ASHSTGGPRGYEQY
TRBV2 ASSPQGTLSTDTQY
TRBV5-4 ASSLALYNEQF
TRBV19 ASSTLRRDPRGDTQY
TRBV6-5 ASSTVGSEQF
TRBV5-1 ASSLGTSGKETQY
TRBV10-3 ASRTGDGYT
TRBV5-1 ASSPRDRETQY
TRBV6-1 ASSITYGGNQPQH
TRBV27 ASSPRGGPRYGYT
TRBV7-9 ASSAPDRPLGYGYT
TRBV7-2 ASPKRVLNYNEQF
TRBV7-2 ASSLARAGFKF
TRBV28 ASSLRGSSANEKLF
TRBV6-1 ASRRHDNSPLH
TRBV6-5 ASMGTASGNTIY
TRBV28 ASSLARYTGELF
TRBV19 ASSMGRSNQPQH
TRBV7-9 ASSRGGQGIDYTEAF
TRBV7-9 ASSLGRGARETQY
TRBV4-2 ASSPKQGGMNTEAF
TRBV9 ASSVRSGRDNEQF